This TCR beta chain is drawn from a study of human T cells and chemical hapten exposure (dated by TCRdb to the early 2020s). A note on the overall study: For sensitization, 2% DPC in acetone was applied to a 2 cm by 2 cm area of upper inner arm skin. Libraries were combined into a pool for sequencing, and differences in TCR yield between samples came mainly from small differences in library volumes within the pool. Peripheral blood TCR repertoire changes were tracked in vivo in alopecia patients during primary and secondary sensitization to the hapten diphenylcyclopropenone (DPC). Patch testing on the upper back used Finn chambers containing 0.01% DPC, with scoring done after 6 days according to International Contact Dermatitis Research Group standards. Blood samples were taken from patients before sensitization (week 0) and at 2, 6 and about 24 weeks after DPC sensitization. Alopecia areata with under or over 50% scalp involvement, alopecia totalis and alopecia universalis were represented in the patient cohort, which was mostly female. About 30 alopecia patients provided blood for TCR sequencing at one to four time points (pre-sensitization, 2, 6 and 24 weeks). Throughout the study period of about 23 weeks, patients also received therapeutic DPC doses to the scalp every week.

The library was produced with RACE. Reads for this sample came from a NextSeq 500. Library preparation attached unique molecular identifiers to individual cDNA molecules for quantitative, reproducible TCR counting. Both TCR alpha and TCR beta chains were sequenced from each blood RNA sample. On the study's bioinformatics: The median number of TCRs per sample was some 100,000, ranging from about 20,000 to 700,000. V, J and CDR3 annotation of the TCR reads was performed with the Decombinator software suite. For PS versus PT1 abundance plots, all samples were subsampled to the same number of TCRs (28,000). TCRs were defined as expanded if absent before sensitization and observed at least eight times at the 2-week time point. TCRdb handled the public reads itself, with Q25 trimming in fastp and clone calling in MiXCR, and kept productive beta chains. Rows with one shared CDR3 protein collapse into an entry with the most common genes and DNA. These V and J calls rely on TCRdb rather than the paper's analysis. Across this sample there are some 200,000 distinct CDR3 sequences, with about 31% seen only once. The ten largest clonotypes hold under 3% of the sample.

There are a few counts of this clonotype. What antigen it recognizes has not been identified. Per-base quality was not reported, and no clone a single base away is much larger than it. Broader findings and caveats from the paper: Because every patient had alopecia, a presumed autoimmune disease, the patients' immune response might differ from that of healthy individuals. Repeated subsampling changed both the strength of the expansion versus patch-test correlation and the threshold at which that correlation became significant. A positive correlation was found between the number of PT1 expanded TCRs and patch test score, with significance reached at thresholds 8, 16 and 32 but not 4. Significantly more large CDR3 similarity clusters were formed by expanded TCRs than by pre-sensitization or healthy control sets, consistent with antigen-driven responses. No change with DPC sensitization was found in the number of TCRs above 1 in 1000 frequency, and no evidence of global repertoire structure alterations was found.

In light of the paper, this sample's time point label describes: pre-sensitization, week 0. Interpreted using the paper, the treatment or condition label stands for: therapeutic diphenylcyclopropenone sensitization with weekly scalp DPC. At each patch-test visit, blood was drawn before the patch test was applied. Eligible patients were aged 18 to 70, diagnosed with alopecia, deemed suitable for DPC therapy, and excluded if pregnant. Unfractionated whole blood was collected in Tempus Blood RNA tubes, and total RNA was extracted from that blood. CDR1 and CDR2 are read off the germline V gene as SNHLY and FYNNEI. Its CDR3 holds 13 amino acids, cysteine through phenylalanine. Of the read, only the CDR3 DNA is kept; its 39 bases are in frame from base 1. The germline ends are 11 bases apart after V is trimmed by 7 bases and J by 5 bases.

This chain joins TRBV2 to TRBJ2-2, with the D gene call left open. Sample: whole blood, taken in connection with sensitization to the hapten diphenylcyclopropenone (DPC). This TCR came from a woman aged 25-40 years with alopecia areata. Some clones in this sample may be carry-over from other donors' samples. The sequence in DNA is TGTGCCAGCAAAGAAGTTACAACCGGGGAGCTGTTTTTT. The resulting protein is CASKEVTTGELFF.